This T cell receptor (beta chain) was identified during a study of blood T cell repertoires in COVID-19 (dated by TCRdb to about 2020). The study in broad terms: Samples from collaborators originated in the United States, Italy and Spain and spanned both the acute and convalescent phases of COVID-19. The dataset comprised deeply sampled blood TCRbeta repertoires from subjects exposed to, actively infected with, or recovered from COVID-19. The prospective study material was composed of cDNA or gDNA derived from T cells, B-cell-depleted T cells, or PBMCs. Nearly every sample came with metadata listing a de-identified subject ID, COVID-19 status, age in years and sex. Samples were obtained from the ongoing ImmuneRACE study (first 160 participants) and from about 1,300 subjects provided by 6 global collaborators. Where available, HLA class I and class II types were obtained from metadata supplied by the sample provider rather than from assay-based typing. A freely available public database, intended as a resource for researchers studying the immune response to SARS-CoV-2, is where the repertoires were released.

Its CDR3 holds 15 amino acids, cysteine through phenylalanine. Of the read, only the CDR3 DNA is kept; its 45 bases are in frame from base 1. V is trimmed back by 1 base and J by 4 bases, and the junction contains 1 base that no gene match accounts for. The germline V gene specifies SGHVS as CDR1 and FNYEAQ as CDR2. TCRbeta CDR3 regions were amplified from genomic DNA by means of the immunoSEQ Assay, a bias-controlled multiplex PCR. As for the original processing: Within the assay, amplification of reference gene primers was used to estimate how many nucleated cells each sample contained. To quantify the absolute abundance of each unique TCRbeta CDR3 rearrangement, sequence reads were collapsed and filtered. For each sample, productive Simpson clonality was calculated by taking the square root of Simpson's diversity index across productive rearrangements. What TCRdb holds here is the immuneACCESS table cut down to in-frame rearrangements. Part of the clones is not present; checked against another copy, under half of the missing clones reflect an unresolved V gene, and the others are unexplained. That table gives V, J and clone size, and the DNA gave D and trimming. The sample has 75,000 to 95,000 clones on record, 75% to 90% of them singletons. The ten largest account for 25% to 30% of the sample.

As regards this clone: There is no known antigen for this receptor. No much larger clonotype is one base removed from it; base qualities were not supplied.

Whole blood was collected in K2EDTA tubes by collaborating institutions according to the institutions' own protocols. For TCRbeta analysis, collaborators shipped samples in one of three forms: frozen whole blood, isolated PBMCs, or DNA extracted from either of those sample types. On the study overall, not on this receptor specifically: How much clinical and demographic metadata was included differed by source and by participant, and the metadata was provided uncurated.

The V and J genes are TRBV7-6 and TRBJ2-1; the central 10 bases match TRBD2. The sequencing input was peripheral blood. The receptor's source is a human donor in a cohort sampled during active COVID-19. The CDR3 amino acid sequence is: CASSLVSGGYNEQFF. The nucleotides read TGTGCCAGCAGCTTAGTTAGCGGGGGGTACAATGAGCAGTTCTTC. Reference TRBV7-6 and TRBJ2-1 proteins supply the regions before and after the CDR3; the full variable domain is: GAGVSQSPRYKVTKRGQDVALRCDPISGHVSLYWYRQALGQGPEFLTYFNYEAQQDKSGLPNDRFSAERPEGSISTLTIQRTEQRDSAMYRCASSLVSGGYNEQFFGPGTRLTVL.